This T cell receptor (beta chain) was profiled in a study of T cells after yellow fever vaccination. Study findings and constraints: Clones that expanded after primary vaccination mostly reappeared after the booster (96% CD4, roughly 90% CD8). The study found a weaker secondary response that peaked faster, day 5 versus 15.

Concerning this clonotype itself: The antigen remains undetermined.

Making TCR cDNA involved 5'RACE template switching, which added UMIs and a universal primer site. TCRdb passed the 5' RACE reads through MiXCR, listing each CDR3 protein once. The data hold about 330,000 distinct CDR3 sequences, with around 6.8% observed a single time. The CDR3 loop spans 16 amino acids. Germline lookup yields CDR1 MNHEY and CDR2 SVGEGT. V dropped 5 bases and J dropped 7; count of bases not matched to a gene: 14. The chain combines TRBV6-2 or TRBV6-3 with TRBJ2-5, with 9 positions matching TRBD2. The TCR comes from a man between 18 and 35 years old who received the YFV17D yellow fever vaccine. This material consisted of PBMCs, taken around 45 days after the first yellow fever vaccination. CDR3 sequence (DNA): TGTGCCAGCAGTAAAGCTAGCGGGGCCCCGCGGGGGACCCAGTACTTC. It is translated as CASSKASGAPRGTQYF.